The 5 T cell receptor beta chains below come from one sample, sequenced in a study of stem cell transplantation in POMP-related autoinflammatory disease. Study findings and constraints: PRAID patients trended toward lower TRB diversity and higher clonality in all analyzed T-cell subsets. In PRAID patients, the number of distinct TRB V-J gene pairings was restricted.

These receptors have no identified antigens. The assay was immunoSEQ multiplex PCR, and TCRdb's table has in-frame clones only and misses some. The sample records 7,000 to 9,000 clones, roughly nine tenths being singletons. The specimen was CD8+ T cells from PBMCs, collected before stem cell transplantation. The receptors come from a human donor with POMP-related autoinflammation and immune dysregulation (PRAID).

V is TRBV10-3 and J is TRBJ2-5; possible D gene TRBD2, 6 bases. This CDR3 is 13 amino acids long. Trimming took off 4 bases at V and 5 bases at J, with 11 bases between the two ends. Germline CDR1 ENHRY, CDR2 SYGVKD. CDR3 sequence reads: CAISGRGRETQYF. CDR3 in DNA: TGTGCCATCAGTGGGAGGGGCCGGGAGACCCAGTACTTC.

V gene TRBV29-1 combines with J gene TRBJ2-7; 10 nucleotides match TRBD2. Germline values: CDR1 SQVTM, CDR2 ANQGSEA. CDR3 length: 14 residues. The V gene end was trimmed by 1 base and the J gene end by 12 bases; junction bases not matched to a gene: 12. DNA for the CDR3: TGCAGCGTTGAAGTCGGGGGAAGCGGGAGGGCCACGTACTTC. Its translation: CSVEVGGSGRATYF.

This clone was counted a few times. The rearrangement joins TRBV9 to TRBJ1-4, with D possibly being TRBD1 (5 bases). With 3 bases removed from V and 8 bases from J, the gap between germline ends came to 17 bases. This CDR3 spans 15 amino acids. Germline CDR1 and CDR2: SGDLS and YYNGEE. CDR3 residues: CASSAYDSVREKLFF. The CDR3 nucleotides read TGTGCCAGCAGCGCCTACGACAGTGTAAGGGAAAAACTGTTTTTT.

J is TRBJ2-7 and V is TRBV4-1; tentatively, D is TRBD1 or TRBD2 (5 bases each). V lost 2 bases and J 2 bases, leaving 13 bases between the germline ends. CDR3 length: 15 residues. The germline V gene encodes CDR1 MGHRA and CDR2 YSYEKL. DNA for the CDR3: TGCGCCAGCAGCCAAACCGACGGGACCACCTACGAGCAGTACTTC. Translation gives CASSQTDGTTYEQYF.

The chain links TRBV21-1 to TRBJ1-1. TRBV21-1 is shown as a pseudogene. This CDR3 comprises 13 residues. CDR3 amino acids: CASSIFMNTEAFF. DNA of the CDR3: TGTGCCAGCAGCATTTTTATGAACACTGAAGCTTTCTTT.